This T cell receptor (beta chain) was found in a study of regulatory T cells in long-lasting Graves disease. iRepertoire HTBI primers and Arm-PCR of CDR3 regions built TCR beta libraries. MiXCR, run by TCRdb on the multiplex PCR reads, gives a single entry per CDR3 protein. The sample lists about 610,000 distinct CDR3 sequences, about 16% seen once, with more than 10% in the top ten. Of note for this clonotype: Its target is not known.

The CDR3 contains 14 residues. Germline V gives CDR1 SQVTM, CDR2 ANQGSEA. V was clipped by 4 bases and J by 3 bases; unmatched bases: 6. Study findings and constraints: With some 2,500 shared public clonotypes, persistent patients exceeded new patients, who shared about 1,000. There were preferences for TRBV28, TRBJ1-2 and TRBJ2-5 in persistent disease.

The time point is: newly diagnosed GD, antithyroid drugs for less than 3 months. Researchers made the TCR library from RNA that was extracted from PBMCs. This same sample was also taken into another study, of T cells in Graves' hyperthyroidism and ophthalmopathy. That study reports: Diagnostic decisions used clinical symptoms, serum thyroxine and TRAb, thyroid ultrasound and orbital computed tomography.

This rearrangement joins TRBV29-1 to TRBJ2-1; 7 bases match TRBD2. The TCR sequence derives from a man younger than 35 with Graves disease. The sample in question was peripheral blood mononuclear cells (PBMCs), obtained at new diagnosis, from a patient treated with antithyroid drugs. CDR3 residues: CSVVGLAVYNEQFF. CDR3 DNA: TGCAGCGTTGTAGGGCTAGCGGTCTACAATGAGCAGTTCTTC.